These 20 T cell receptor beta chains originate from one sample sequenced in a study of regulatory T cells in long-lasting Graves disease. With iRepertoire HTBI primers and Arm-PCR of CDR3 regions, TCR beta libraries were built. From the multiplex PCR reads, TCRdb called clonotypes with MiXCR, one entry per CDR3 protein. The sample has about 450,000 distinct CDR3 sequences; about 16% are singletons. Time point defined: newly diagnosed GD, antithyroid drugs for less than 3 months. Following extraction of RNA from PBMCs, that RNA was used to make the TCR library. Another study also made use of these data, one on T cells in Graves' hyperthyroidism and ophthalmopathy.

The sequenced sample was peripheral blood mononuclear cells (PBMCs), obtained at new diagnosis, from a patient treated with antithyroid drugs. Receptors originate from a woman younger than 45 with Graves disease.

The chain employs TRBV7-9 and TRBJ1-3, with a weak D call TRBD1 (5 bases). Germline V gene sequence: CDR1 SEHNR, CDR2 FQNEAQ (reference sequence). V lost 1 base to trimming and J lost 0 bases, with 13 bases between them. The CDR3 contains 17 residues. DNA of the CDR3: TGTGCCAGCAGCTTAGTAGGGGCCCCTGTCTCTGGAAACACCATATATTTT. Its protein product is CASSLVGAPVSGNTIYF. Variable domain in full (rest from reference TRBV7-9 and TRBJ1-3): DTGVSQNPRHKITKRGQNVTFRCDPISEHNRLYWYRQTLGQGPEFLTYFQNEAQLEKSRLLSDRFSAERPKGSFSTLEIQRTEQGDSAMYLCASSLVGAPVSGNTIYFGEGSWLTVV.

This rearrangement joins TRBV5-5 to TRBJ2-1; 13 bases match TRBD2. This CDR3 contains 16 residues. With V trimmed by 4 bases and J by 9 bases, 10 bases remained unmatched. Germline V gene lookup returns CDR1 SGHKS and CDR2 YYEKEE (reference sequence). The CDR3 bases are TGTGCCAGCAGCGCCGGGACTAGCGGGATTCACGGTGAGCAGTTCTTC. Amino acids: CASSAGTSGIHGEQFF.

This clonotype has a handful of counts. The chain uses TRBV18 and TRBJ2-6; maybe TRBD1 (6 bases). V lost 4 bases to trimming and J lost 0 bases, with 19 bases between them. This CDR3 has 19 amino acids. In germline, CDR1 is KGHSH, CDR2 LQKENI. Written as DNA, the CDR3 is TGTGCCAGCTCACAAACAGGGTCAAGCGGTTACTCTGGGGCCAACGTCCTGACTTTC. This encodes CASSQTGSSGYSGANVLTF. Supplemented by reference TRBV18 and TRBJ2-6, the full variable domain reads NAGVMQNPRHLVRRRGQEARLRCSPMKGHSHVYWYRQLPEEGLKFMVYLQKENIIDESGMPKERFSAEFPKEGPSILRIQQVVRGDSAAYFCASSQTGSSGYSGANVLTFGAGSRLTVL.

This clonotype was detected ten times or more. The rearrangement uses TRBV7-3 and TRBJ2-5; no clear D. The length of the CDR3 is 10 residues. V was shortened by 7 bases and J by 6 bases, with 6 bases between the two germline ends. CDR1 and CDR2 from the germline V gene are SGHTA and FQGTGA. CDR3 region: CASTSKTQYF. In DNA form, the CDR3 reads TGTGCCAGCACCTCGAAGACCCAGTACTTC.

This clonotype was recorded many times. The chain has TRBV2 and TRBJ2-7, with 8 bases identical to TRBD1. V shed 1 base and J 0 bases; nucleotides not matched to a gene: 2. Germline assignment: CDR1 SNHLY and CDR2 FYNNEI. The CDR3 is 15 residues long. CDR3 residues: CASSEDRGSSYEQYF. The CDR3 nucleotides read TGTGCCAGCAGTGAAGACAGGGGGTCCTCCTACGAGCAGTACTTC.

This clonotype has at least ten counts. The chain employs TRBV9 and TRBJ2-7, with 10 bases that match TRBD2. This CDR3 is 15 amino acids long. J lost 3 bases, V lost 4 bases, and 7 bases had no gene match. Looked up from germline, CDR1 is SGDLS and CDR2 is YYNGEE. CDR3 in DNA: TGTGCCAGCAGCCCCGGGACTAGCGCTTACTACGAGCAGTACTTC. This encodes CASSPGTSAYYEQYF. Filled out from reference TRBV9 and TRBJ2-7, the complete variable domain reads DSGVTQTPKHLITATGQRVTLRCSPRSGDLSVYWYQQSLDQGLQFLIQYYNGEERAKGNILERFSAQQFPDLHSELNLSSLELGDSALYFCASSPGTSAYYEQYFGPGTRLTVT.

In this sample, this clonotype turned up many times. The chain links TRBV11-2 to TRBJ2-1; D is perhaps TRBD2 (6 bases). The CDR3 extends over 16 amino acids. With 3 bases removed from V and 7 bases from J, the gap between germline ends came to 19 bases. Germline V gene lookup returns CDR1 SGHAT and CDR2 FQNNGV. CDR3 amino acids: CASSFEMSGVGNEQFF. The CDR3 region has the DNA TGTGCCAGCAGCTTTGAGATGTCGGGAGTTGGGAATGAGCAGTTCTTC.

As concerns this clonotype: The junction does not match germline at one end; this may be a read error. The genes are TRBV7-9 and TRBJ1-4; D is uncertain. CDR1 and CDR2 (germline): SEHNR, FQNEAQ (reference sequence). CDR3 length: 16 residues. The CDR3 DNA reads as TGTGCCAGCAGCCCCCCAGTTGTCGGAGTGAGTGAAGAACTGTTTTTT. Its translation is CASSPPVVGVSEELFF.

The chain uses TRBV27 and TRBJ1-4; D perhaps matches TRBD1 (5 bases). CDR3 length: 14 amino acids. The germline V gene has CDR1 MNHEY and CDR2 SMNVEV (reference sequence). The V gene lost 2 bases and the J gene lost 8 bases, with 12 bases spanning the gap. CDR3 loop: CASSLRGYREKLFF. The CDR3 coding sequence is TGTGCCAGCAGTTTACGGGGGTATAGAGAAAAACTGTTTTTT.

At least ten counts were recorded for this clonotype. The V and J genes are TRBV28 and TRBJ2-3, with 14 bases lining up with TRBD2. The CDR3 is 20 residues long. Germline lookup yields CDR1 MDHEN and CDR2 SYDVKM. The J segment lost 0 bases and the V segment lost 6 bases, leaving 14 bases of the junction unmatched. The CDR3 DNA follows: TGTGCCAGCAGGTCTCCCGCGGGACTAGCGGGAGCGTCTAGCACAGATACGCAGTATTTT. Its protein is CASRSPAGLAGASSTDTQYF.

This clonotype was observed many times. The rearrangement links TRBV30 to TRBJ1-1, with D tentatively TRBD1 (6 bases). V was clipped by 3 bases and J by 6 bases, with 26 bases between them. Germline V CDR1 and CDR2: GTSNPN, SVGIG (reference sequence). This CDR3 has 17 residues. The CDR3 loop reads CAWSPIRTAYRSAEAFF. The CDR3 DNA sequence: TGTGCCTGGAGCCCAATTAGGACAGCTTACCGTAGTGCTGAAGCTTTCTTT.

In its sample, this clonotype was seen a few times. The chain couples TRBV5-4 to TRBJ2-5, with D unresolved. Germline V gives CDR1 SGHNT, CDR2 YYREEE (reference sequence). The CDR3 has 13 residues. The germline V and J ends were trimmed by 3 bases and 5 bases, with 11 bases remaining between them. The DNA of the CDR3 is TGTGCCAGCAGCTCGCCCGTCCGGGAGACCCAGTACTTC. As protein: CASSSPVRETQYF.

CDR3 nucleotide sequence: TGTGCCATCCTCGGGGACACAGATACGCAGTATTTT. Its translation is CAILGDTDTQYF. This rearrangement joins TRBV10-3 to TRBJ2-3, with D possibly being TRBD2 (5 bases). The germline V gene encodes CDR1 ENHRY and CDR2 SYGVKD. This CDR3 is built from 12 residues. The V end lost 8 bases, the J end lost 2 bases, and 8 bases lay between the germline ends.

Many counts were recorded for this clonotype. The chain links TRBV4-1 to TRBJ2-7; 12 bases line up with TRBD2. V lost 0 bases, J lost 3 bases, and 6 bases stayed unmatched. Germline lookup yields CDR1 MGHRA and CDR2 YSYEKL. This CDR3 comprises 17 residues. CDR3 region: CASSQEVTSGRNYEQYF. CDR3 bases: TGCGCCAGCAGCCAAGAGGTCACTAGCGGGAGGAACTACGAGCAGTACTTC.

This clonotype was counted ten times or more. The gene calls are TRBV12-3 or TRBV12-4 and TRBJ2-1, with 7 nucleotides matching TRBD2. The length of the CDR3 is 19 residues. Trimming took 5 bases from V and 7 from J; bases not matched to a gene: 23. CDR3 bases: TGTGCCAGCAGTGCCTCTTGGGCTAGCGGTACTTTAATAGGTAATGAGCAGTTCTTC. Residues: CASSASWASGTLIGNEQFF.

This clonotype was found many times. The chain recombines TRBV12-3 or TRBV12-4 with TRBJ2-1; D may match TRBD1 or TRBD2 (6 bases each). Trimming took off 11 bases at V and 5 bases at J, with 16 bases between the two ends. CDR3 length: 13 residues. In DNA form, the CDR3 reads TGTGCCGTATTGGGGGCTAGCGACAATGAGCAGTTCTTC. It yields the protein CAVLGASDNEQFF.

This chain joins TRBV20-1 and TRBJ2-7, with D maybe TRBD2 (6 bases). CDR3 length: 14 amino acids. CDR1 DFQATT and CDR2 SNEGSKA come from the germline V gene (reference sequence). Trimming removed 3 bases from V and 2 bases from J, with 14 bases in between. CDR3 residues: CSARRDLSPYEQYF. The CDR3 nucleotides read TGCAGTGCTAGGCGGGACTTGAGCCCCTACGAGCAGTACTTC.

This clonotype came up a few times. The genes are TRBV28 and TRBJ2-5; no clear D. Germline loops: CDR1 MDHEN, CDR2 SYDVKM. This CDR3 is built from 12 residues. The ends were cut back, 3 bases at V and 5 bases at J, with 7 bases in the middle. CDR3 in DNA: TGTGCCAGCAGTTTGAACTGGGAGACCCAGTACTTC. Protein: CASSLNWETQYF.

The chain couples TRBV15 to TRBJ2-7, with TRBD1 as a possible D gene (6 bases). The CDR3 has 15 amino acids. Germline CDR1 and CDR2: LNHNV and YYDKDF (reference sequence). Trimming shortened V by 0 bases and J by 5 bases, and 14 bases separated the two germline ends. CDR3 sequence reads: CATSRDRVTGNEQYF. DNA of the CDR3: TGTGCCACCAGCAGAGATAGGGTGACAGGAAACGAGCAGTACTTC.

This clonotype was seen ten or more times. The chain links TRBV7-3 to TRBJ2-5; D uncertain. Germline V lookup: CDR1 SGHTA, CDR2 FQGTGA. The CDR3 contains 14 residues. Trimming stripped 1 base from V and 1 base from J, with 7 bases between. Written as DNA, the CDR3 is TGTGCCAGCAGCTTAAGTGGTCCCCAAGAGACCCAGTACTTC. Amino acids: CASSLSGPQETQYF.